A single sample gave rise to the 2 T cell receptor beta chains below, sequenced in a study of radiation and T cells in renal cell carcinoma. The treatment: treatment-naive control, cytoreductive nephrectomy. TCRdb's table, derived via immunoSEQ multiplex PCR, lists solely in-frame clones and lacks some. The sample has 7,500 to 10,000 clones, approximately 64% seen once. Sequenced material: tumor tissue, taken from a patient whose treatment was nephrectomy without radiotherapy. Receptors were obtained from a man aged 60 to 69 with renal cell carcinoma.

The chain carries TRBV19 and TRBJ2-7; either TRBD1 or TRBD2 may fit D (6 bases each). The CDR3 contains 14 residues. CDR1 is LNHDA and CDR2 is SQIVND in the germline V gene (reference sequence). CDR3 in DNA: TGTGCTGCGGCGGAGGGCACAGGGCCCTACGAGCAGTACTTC. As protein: CAAAEGTGPYEQYF.

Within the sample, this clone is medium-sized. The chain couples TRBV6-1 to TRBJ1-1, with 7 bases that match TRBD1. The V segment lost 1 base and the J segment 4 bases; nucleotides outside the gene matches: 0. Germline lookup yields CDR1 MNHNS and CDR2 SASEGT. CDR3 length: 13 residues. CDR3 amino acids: CASSEGTGTEAFF. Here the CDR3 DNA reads TGTGCCAGCAGTGAAGGGACAGGCACTGAAGCTTTCTTT.